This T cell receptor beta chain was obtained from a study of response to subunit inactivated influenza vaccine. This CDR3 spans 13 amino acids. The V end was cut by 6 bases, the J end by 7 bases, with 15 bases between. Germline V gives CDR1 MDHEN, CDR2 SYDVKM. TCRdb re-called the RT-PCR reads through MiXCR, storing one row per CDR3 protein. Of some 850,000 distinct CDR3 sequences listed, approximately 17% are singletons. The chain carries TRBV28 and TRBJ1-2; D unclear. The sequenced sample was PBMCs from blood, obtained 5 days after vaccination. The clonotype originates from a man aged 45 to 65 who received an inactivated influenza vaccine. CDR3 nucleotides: TGTGCCAGCAGGCGGGAAGTCGTCTCTGGCTACACCTTC. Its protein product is CASRREVVSGYTF.